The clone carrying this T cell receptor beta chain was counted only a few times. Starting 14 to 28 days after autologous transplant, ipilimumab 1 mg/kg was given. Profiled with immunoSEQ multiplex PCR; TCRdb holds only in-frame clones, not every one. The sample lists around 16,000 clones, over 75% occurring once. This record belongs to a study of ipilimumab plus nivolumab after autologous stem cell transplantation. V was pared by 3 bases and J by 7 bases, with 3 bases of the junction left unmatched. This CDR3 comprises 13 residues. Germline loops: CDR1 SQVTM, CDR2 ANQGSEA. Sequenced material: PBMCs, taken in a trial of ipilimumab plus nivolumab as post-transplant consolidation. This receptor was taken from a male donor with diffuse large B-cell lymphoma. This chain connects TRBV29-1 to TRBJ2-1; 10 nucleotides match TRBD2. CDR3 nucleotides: TGCAGCGTTGATTCTAGCGGGAGAAATGAGCAGTTCTTC. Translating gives CSVDSSGRNEQFF.